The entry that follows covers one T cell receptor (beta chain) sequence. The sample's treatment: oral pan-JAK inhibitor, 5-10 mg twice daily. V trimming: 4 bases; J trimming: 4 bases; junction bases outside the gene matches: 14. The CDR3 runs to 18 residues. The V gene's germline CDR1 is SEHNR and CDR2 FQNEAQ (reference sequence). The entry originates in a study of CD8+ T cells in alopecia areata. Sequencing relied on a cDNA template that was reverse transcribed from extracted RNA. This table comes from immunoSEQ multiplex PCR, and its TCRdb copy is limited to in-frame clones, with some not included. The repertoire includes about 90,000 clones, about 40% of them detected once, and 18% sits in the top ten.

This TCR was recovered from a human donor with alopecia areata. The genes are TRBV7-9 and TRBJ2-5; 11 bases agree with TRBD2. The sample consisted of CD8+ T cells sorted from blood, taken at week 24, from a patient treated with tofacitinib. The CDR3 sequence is CASSSNDLLAGEGETQYF. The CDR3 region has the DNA TGTGCCAGCAGCTCGAATGACTTACTAGCGGGAGAGGGAGAGACCCAGTACTTC.